The 24 T cell receptor beta chains presented below share a single source sample, sequenced in a study of blood T cell repertoires in COVID-19. The data were produced by immunoSEQ multiplex PCR, yet TCRdb's version contains in-frame clones alone and is incomplete. The table records about 300,000 clones, around 88% of them present only once. The sequencing sample was made of peripheral blood. Receptor source: a woman aged 50 to 60 with acute or convalescent COVID-19.

This clone showed up just once. V usage is TRBV10-3 and J usage is TRBJ1-5, with D uncertain. The germline CDR1 and CDR2 sequences are ENHRY and SYGVKD. The CDR3 is 17 residues long. Trimming took off 8 bases at V and 0 bases at J, with 20 bases between the two ends. The DNA for the CDR3 is TGTGCCATCTCCCCCAGCGTGGCCATGGGTAGCAATCAGCCCCAGCATTTT. It specifies CAISPSVAMGSNQPQHF.

The chain has TRBV7-9 and TRBJ2-3, with 9 bases matching TRBD1. The ends lost 1 base at V and 3 bases at J; junction bases unmatched: 5. Germline V gene data show CDR1 as SEHNR and CDR2 as FQNEAQ (reference sequence). The CDR3 runs to 16 residues. Here the CDR3 DNA reads TGTGCCAGCAGCTTAGACCTGACAGGGGGAACAGATACGCAGTATTTT. Amino acids: CASSLDLTGGTDTQYF.

The chain has TRBV6-5 and TRBJ2-1; D perhaps matches TRBD2 (6 bases). There are 13 residues in the CDR3. Germline V CDR1 and CDR2: MNHEY, SVGAGI. Trimming removed 4 bases at V and 7 bases at J, with 11 bases between. CDR3 in amino acids: CASSSNGRNEQFF. The CDR3 nucleotides read TGTGCCAGCAGTTCGAACGGGAGAAATGAGCAGTTCTTC.

The V call is TRBV19, the J call TRBJ2-7; possible D gene TRBD1, 7 bases. Germline CDR1 and CDR2: LNHDA and SQIVND (reference sequence). Trimming shortened V by 4 bases and J by 2 bases, and 12 bases separated the two germline ends. This CDR3 comprises 14 residues. The CDR3 DNA sequence: TGTGCCAGTAGTAAGGGGGGACAGACCTACGAGCAGTACTTC. It encodes CASSKGGQTYEQYF.

This clone was seen more than once but under ten times. V usage is TRBV5-5 and J usage is TRBJ1-2; no reliable D call. Germline loops: CDR1 SGHKS, CDR2 YYEKEE (reference sequence). V was clipped by 4 bases and J by 8 bases, with 12 bases between them. This CDR3 is 12 amino acids long. The CDR3 DNA reads TGTGCCAGCAGCCCCTATAGTGAGGGCTACACCTTC. Its translation: CASSPYSEGYTF.

This clone appeared a single time. The rearrangement uses TRBV5-8 and TRBJ1-1, with 8 bases matching TRBD1. The CDR3 consists of 14 residues. V was clipped by 5 bases and J by 4 bases; unmatched bases: 7. CDR1 and CDR2 from the germline V gene are SGHTS and YDEGEE. The CDR3: CASSFDRGATEAFF. In DNA, the CDR3 is TGTGCCAGCAGTTTTGACAGGGGTGCCACTGAAGCTTTCTTT.

This clone was counted a few times. The chain combines TRBV3-1 (or the pseudogene TRBV3-2) with TRBJ1-5; tentatively, D is TRBD1 (6 bases). CDR3 length: 14 amino acids. Trimming shortened V by 0 bases and J by 11 bases, and 14 bases separated the two germline ends. CDR1 LGHDT and CDR2 YNNKEL come from the germline V gene (reference sequence). CDR3 in amino acids: CASSQDTLGQTQHF. The CDR3 DNA reads as TGTGCCAGCAGCCAAGATACACTAGGACAGACCCAGCATTTT.

The J gene is TRBJ2-1, the V gene TRBV5-1, with a possible D match to TRBD2 (5 bases). The CDR3 sequence is 16 residues long. Germline V CDR1 and CDR2: SGHRS, YFSETQ. The ends were cut back, 4 bases at V and 5 bases at J, with 19 bases in the middle. CDR3 amino acids: CASSRKRELPDNEQFF. CDR3 nucleotide sequence: TGCGCCAGCAGCAGGAAACGGGAACTACCCGACAATGAGCAGTTCTTC.

The J gene is TRBJ2-1, the V gene TRBV9; 7 nucleotides line up with TRBD2. The CDR3 length is 16 residues. Germline V CDR1 and CDR2: SGDLS, YYNGEE. V trimming: 3 bases; J trimming: 1 base; junction bases outside the gene matches: 7. In DNA, the CDR3 is TGTGCCAGCAGCGCCCCGGGACTAACTTCCTACAATGAGCAGTTCTTC. Translated: CASSAPGLTSYNEQFF.

The V gene is TRBV20-1, the J gene TRBJ1-1, with a weak D call TRBD1 (5 bases). Germline V CDR1 and CDR2: DFQATT, SNEGSKA (reference sequence). V lost 5 bases and J 8 bases, leaving 12 bases between the germline ends. The CDR3 contains 11 residues. The CDR3 coding sequence is TGCAGTGCTCTGGGGCGTGTAGAAGCTTTCTTT. It translates to CSALGRVEAFF.

The J gene is TRBJ2-7, the V gene TRBV5-6, with 11 bases fitting TRBD2. After removal of 3 bases from V and 6 bases from J, the junction contained 14 bases not matched to a gene. The CDR3 spans 17 residues. Germline V CDR1 and CDR2: SGHDT, YYEEEE. The CDR3 DNA reads TGTGCCAGCAGCTCCGTACCCGGGACTAGCGGAATGATCGAGCAGTACTTC. This translates into CASSSVPGTSGMIEQYF.

The chain has TRBV7-9 and TRBJ1-1; D is uncertain. The V end lost 5 bases, the J end lost 4 bases, and 11 bases lay between the germline ends. The CDR3 is made up of 13 amino acids. In germline, CDR1 is SEHNR, CDR2 FQNEAQ (reference sequence). The CDR3 loop reads CASSLYAGTEAFF. The CDR3 DNA reads TGTGCCAGCAGCCTTTACGCAGGCACTGAAGCTTTCTTT.

This rearrangement joins TRBV7-8 to TRBJ1-4, with 12 bases matching TRBD1. Germline loops: CDR1 SGHVS, CDR2 FQNEAQ. The V and J ends lost 9 bases and 6 bases, in that order; junction bases with no gene match: 17. CDR3 length: 18 residues. CDR3 sequence (DNA): TGTGCCAGTTGTACCTCGGGACAGGGGGCAAAGTTGGATGAAAAACTGTTTTTT. Translated: CASCTSGQGAKLDEKLFF.

The chain carries TRBV7-2 and TRBJ2-5, with TRBD1 matching over 9 bases. The CDR3 consists of 14 residues. The V and J ends lost 7 bases and 5 bases, in that order; junction bases with no gene match: 8. Germline loops: CDR1 SGHTA, CDR2 FQGNSA. CDR3 residues: CASTPDRGWETQYF. CDR3 DNA sequence: TGTGCCAGCACCCCGGACAGGGGATGGGAGACCCAGTACTTC.

V gene TRBV28 combines with J gene TRBJ1-2; D possibly corresponds to TRBD1 (6 bases). The V and J ends lost 1 base and 6 bases respectively, with 6 bases between them. Germline CDR1 and CDR2: MDHEN and SYDVKM. The CDR3 has 12 amino acids. The CDR3 is CASSLYRDGYTF. The CDR3 DNA reads TGTGCCAGCAGTTTATACAGGGATGGCTACACCTTC.

This chain uses TRBV9 with TRBJ2-5; TRBD1 matches 10 bases. V gave up 3 bases and J gave up 5 bases; unmatched junction bases: 4. The germline gives CDR1 SGDLS, CDR2 YYNGEE. The CDR3 contains 14 residues. The CDR3 loop reads CASSATGGSETQYF. In DNA form, the CDR3 reads TGTGCCAGCAGCGCGACAGGGGGCTCGGAGACCCAGTACTTC. Looking up the rest from reference TRBV9 and TRBJ2-5 gives the full variable domain: DSGVTQTPKHLITATGQRVTLRCSPRSGDLSVYWYQQSLDQGLQFLIQYYNGEERAKGNILERFSAQQFPDLHSELNLSSLELGDSALYFCASSATGGSETQYFGPGTRLLVL.

The chain is built from TRBV11-2 and TRBJ2-5, with D maybe TRBD1 (6 bases). The CDR3 is 15 residues long. Trimming took 1 base from V and 0 from J, leaving 9 bases between them. CDR1 and CDR2 from the germline V gene are SGHAT and FQNNGV. The CDR3 nucleotides read TGTGCCAGCAGCTTAGGGGGGCGGGACCAAGAGACCCAGTACTTC. Protein product: CASSLGGRDQETQYF.

The CDR3 reads CASSKPRLYEQYF. The DNA of the CDR3 is TGTGCCAGCAGTAAACCGAGACTCTACGAGCAGTACTTC. The V and J genes are TRBV28 and TRBJ2-7; D gene unclear. Trimming left V 5 bases short and J 3 bases short, with 11 bases between. The germline gives CDR1 MDHEN, CDR2 SYDVKM. The CDR3 covers 13 residues.

The chain recombines TRBV27 with TRBJ1-2; TRBD1 is a possible D gene (5 bases). V lost 5 bases, J lost 2 bases, and 15 bases lay in between. The CDR3 is 15 residues long. CDR1 is MNHEY and CDR2 is SMNVEV in the germline V gene (reference sequence). CDR3 region: CASSLQGNRNYGYTF. The CDR3 DNA is TGTGCCAGCAGTCTGCAGGGAAACCGAAACTATGGCTACACCTTC.

This clone was seen more than once but under ten times. The chain combines TRBV7-2 with TRBJ1-1; 9 bases fit TRBD1. This CDR3 comprises 16 residues. CDR1 is SGHTA and CDR2 is FQGNSA in the germline V gene. Trimming took 3 bases from V and 4 from J; bases not matched to a gene: 9. The CDR3 protein is CASSFWGTGKGTEAFF. CDR3 nucleotides: TGTGCCAGCAGCTTCTGGGGGACAGGGAAGGGCACTGAAGCTTTCTTT. The variable domain in full, completed from reference TRBV7-2 and TRBJ1-1, reads GAGVSQSPSNKVTEKGKDVELRCDPISGHTALYWYRQSLGQGLEFLIYFQGNSAPDKSGLPSDRFSAERTGGSVSTLTIQRTQQEDSAVYLCASSFWGTGKGTEAFFGQGTRLTVV.

This chain uses TRBV18 with TRBJ2-1; TRBD2 matches 12 bases. The ends lost 2 bases at V and 12 bases at J; junction bases unmatched: 14. CDR1 and CDR2 from the germline V gene are KGHSH and LQKENI. The CDR3 loop spans 17 amino acids. The CDR3 DNA sequence: TGTGCCAGCTCACCATTGCTAGCGGGAGGGCCGTTATATTGGCAGTTCTTC. Protein: CASSPLLAGGPLYWQFF.

This chain joins TRBV3-1 (or the pseudogene TRBV3-2) and TRBJ2-3, with D possibly matching TRBD1 (5 bases). V dropped 0 bases and J dropped 2 bases, with 9 bases sitting between them. The length of the CDR3 is 15 residues. Germline CDR1 reads LGHDT; CDR2 reads YNNKEL (reference sequence). CDR3 coding DNA: TGTGCCAGCAGCCAAGAACTCAGGGTCACAGATACGCAGTATTTT. This codes for CASSQELRVTDTQYF.

This clone was counted once. Other DNA sequences in this sample translate to the same CDR3. This chain uses TRBV5-1 with TRBJ1-2, with D possibly being TRBD1 (6 bases). V was clipped by 0 bases and J by 2 bases, with 8 bases between them. The CDR3 length is 14 residues. Germline CDR1 is SGHRS and CDR2 is YFSETQ. The CDR3 sequence: CASSLGGQNYGYTF. CDR3 DNA: TGCGCCAGCAGCTTGGGGGGACAAAACTATGGCTACACCTTC.

This chain links TRBV30 with TRBJ2-1; D remains unclear. V was trimmed by 1 base and J by 4 bases, leaving 5 bases between them. This CDR3 is 12 amino acids long. Germline CDR1 reads GTSNPN; CDR2 reads SVGIG (reference sequence). The CDR3 DNA reads TGTGCCTGGAGTGCCCTGTACAATGAGCAGTTCTTC. Its protein product is CAWSALYNEQFF.